This is a list of T cell receptor beta chains from one sample in a study of long-term antiretroviral therapy in people with HIV. Measured with immunoSEQ multiplex PCR; TCRdb has only the in-frame clones, and not every one. Of approximately 35,000 clones listed, 94% were seen once; the top ten hold 3.6%. The sequencing here drew on unsorted PBMCs, taken 4.1 years after starting antiretroviral therapy. The receptors come from a woman between 45 and 65 years old with HIV. CDR3s include the opening cysteine and the closing phenylalanine or tryptophan. The order of the fields is CDR3 DNA, CDR3 protein, J gene, V gene, D gene, clone size. The D gene is left open where the match is weak. Expanded clones are given a class, and other clones once, few, many or no size at all.

TGTGCCTGGAGCCGCAGAGGGGATCAGGAGACCCAGTACTTC	CAWSRRGDQETQYF	TRBJ2-5	TRBV30	.	.
TGTGCCAGCAGCCCAAGCGGACAGGCAAGGGAGCAGTACTTC	CASSPSGQAREQYF	TRBJ2-7	TRBV7-3	TRBD1	.
TGTGCCAGCAGCTTAGAAACGGAACCAGTCGGCACTGAAGCTTTCTTT	CASSLETEPVGTEAFF	TRBJ1-1	TRBV7-8	.	.
TGTGCCAGCAGCTTAGGTGGGGGCGGACAGCCCCAGCATTTT	CASSLGGGGQPQHF	TRBJ1-5	TRBV7-2	.	once
TGTGCCAGCAGTCGGATCGGGGGGGCCTACGAGCAGTACTTC	CASSRIGGAYEQYF	TRBJ2-7	TRBV2	TRBD2	.
TGTGCTAGTGGTCAGACAGGGCCCGTTCATGGCTACACCTTC	CASGQTGPVHGYTF	TRBJ1-2	TRBV12-5	TRBD1	.
TGCGCCAGCAGCTTAGTAACGGGGTCTAACGAGCAGTACTTC	CASSLVTGSNEQYF	TRBJ2-7	TRBV5-1	.	.
TGCGCCAGCAGCCAAGGTGGGGTAAGCACAGATACGCAGTATTTT	CASSQGGVSTDTQYF	TRBJ2-3	TRBV4-3	.	.
TGTGCCAGCTCACGAGAAACAGATACGCAGTATTTT	CASSRETDTQYF	TRBJ2-3	TRBV18	.	.
TGTGCCAGCAGCTTAACTAGCGGGGTCCGCCAAGAGACCCAGTACTTC	CASSLTSGVRQETQYF	TRBJ2-5	TRBV5-4	TRBD2	.
TGCAGCGTTGCGAGGGACAGGGGGTTAAGGGACAATGAGCAGTTCTTC	CSVARDRGLRDNEQFF	TRBJ2-1	TRBV29-1	TRBD1	.
TGTGCCTGGAGACCCGGGACAGGGGTTACTGAAGCTTTCTTT	CAWRPGTGVTEAFF	TRBJ1-1	TRBV30	TRBD1	.
TGTGCCAGCAGTTTCGGGACAGGGGTAGGAGATACGCAGTATTTT	CASSFGTGVGDTQYF	TRBJ2-3	TRBV6-5	TRBD1	.
TGCGCCAGCAAAATCGGGGAAAAAGGTCGTATCTCTGGGGCCAACGTCCTGACTTTC	CASKIGEKGRISGANVLTF	TRBJ2-6	TRBV10-1	.	.
TGTGCCAGCAGCTTCCGGGACAGCTATGGCTACACCTTC	CASSFRDSYGYTF	TRBJ1-2	TRBV13	TRBD1	.
TGTGCCATCAGTGAGTCCCGGGAGGGCGGCTACACCTTC	CAISESREGGYTF	TRBJ1-2	TRBV10-3	.	.
TGTGCCAGCAGTTGGACAGGCCCCTCGCCTAAAGAGACCCAGTACTTC	CASSWTGPSPKETQYF	TRBJ2-5	TRBV6-5	TRBD1	.